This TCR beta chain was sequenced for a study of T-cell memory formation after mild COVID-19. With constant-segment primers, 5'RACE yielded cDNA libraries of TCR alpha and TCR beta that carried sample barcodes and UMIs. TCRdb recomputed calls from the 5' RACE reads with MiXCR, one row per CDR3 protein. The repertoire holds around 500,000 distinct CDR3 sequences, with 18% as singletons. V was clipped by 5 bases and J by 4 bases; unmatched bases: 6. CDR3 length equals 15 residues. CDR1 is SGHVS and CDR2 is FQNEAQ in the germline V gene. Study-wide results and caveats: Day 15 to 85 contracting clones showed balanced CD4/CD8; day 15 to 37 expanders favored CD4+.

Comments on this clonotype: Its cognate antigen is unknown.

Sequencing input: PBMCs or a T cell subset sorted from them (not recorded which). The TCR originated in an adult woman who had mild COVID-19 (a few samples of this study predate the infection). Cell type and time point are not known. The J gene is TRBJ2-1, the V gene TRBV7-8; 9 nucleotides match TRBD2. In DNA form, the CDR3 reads TGTGCCAGCAGCCCGGGACTAGCTTATTACAATGAGCAGTTCTTC. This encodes CASSPGLAYYNEQFF.